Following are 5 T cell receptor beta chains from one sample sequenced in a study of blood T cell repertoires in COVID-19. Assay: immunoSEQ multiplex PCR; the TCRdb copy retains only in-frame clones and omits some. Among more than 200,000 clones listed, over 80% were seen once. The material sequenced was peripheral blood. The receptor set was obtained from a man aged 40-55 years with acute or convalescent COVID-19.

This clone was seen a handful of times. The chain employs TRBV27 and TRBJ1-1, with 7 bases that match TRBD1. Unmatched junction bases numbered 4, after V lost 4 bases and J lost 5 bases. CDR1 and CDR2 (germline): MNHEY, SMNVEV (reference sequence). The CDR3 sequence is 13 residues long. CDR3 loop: CASSSQGWTEAFF. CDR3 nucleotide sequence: TGTGCCAGCAGTTCACAGGGGTGGACTGAAGCTTTCTTT.

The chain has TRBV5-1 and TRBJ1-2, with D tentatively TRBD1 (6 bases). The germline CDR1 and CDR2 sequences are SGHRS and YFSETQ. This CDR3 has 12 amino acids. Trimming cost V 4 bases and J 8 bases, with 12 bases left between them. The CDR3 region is CASSLQGLGYTF. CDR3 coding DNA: TGCGCCAGCAGCCTACAGGGATTGGGCTACACCTTC.

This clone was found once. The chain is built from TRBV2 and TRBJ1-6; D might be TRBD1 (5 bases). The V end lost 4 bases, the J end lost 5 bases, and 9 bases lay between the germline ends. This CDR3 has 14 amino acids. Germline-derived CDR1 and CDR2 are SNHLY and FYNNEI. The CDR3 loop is CASSGTLHNSPLHF. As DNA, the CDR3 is TGTGCCAGCAGTGGGACACTTCATAATTCACCCCTCCACTTT.

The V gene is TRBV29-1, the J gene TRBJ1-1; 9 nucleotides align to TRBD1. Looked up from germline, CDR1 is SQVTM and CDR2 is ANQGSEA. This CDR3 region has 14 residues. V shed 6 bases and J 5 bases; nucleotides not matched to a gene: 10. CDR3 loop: CSVDGDRVTTEAFF. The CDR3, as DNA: TGCAGCGTCGATGGGGACAGGGTGACTACTGAAGCTTTCTTT.

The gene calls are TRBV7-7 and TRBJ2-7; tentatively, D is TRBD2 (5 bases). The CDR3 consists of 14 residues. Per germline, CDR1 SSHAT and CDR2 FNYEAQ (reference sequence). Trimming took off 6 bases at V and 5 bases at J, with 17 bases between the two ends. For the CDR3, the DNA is TGTGCCAGCAGTTCCGGCCCGGGGTTGAACGAGCAGTACTTC. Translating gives CASSSGPGLNEQYF.